This T cell receptor (beta chain) was retrieved from a study of blood T cell repertoires in COVID-19. Study information: Donors in the United States, Italy and Spain gave samples during acute or convalescent COVID-19. The analysed material was cDNA or gDNA that came from T cells, B-cell-depleted T cells, or PBMCs.

The assay was immunoSEQ multiplex PCR, and TCRdb's table has in-frame clones only and misses some. Of over 200,000 clones listed, approximately 80% are singletons. V lost 6 bases and J lost 7; bases outside the gene matches: 19. Germline V gene sequence: CDR1 KGHSH, CDR2 LQKENI. The CDR3 loop spans 18 amino acids. Participant-reported clinical history was the basis for cohort assignment. The V and J genes are TRBV18 and TRBJ2-1; 9 bases are a match to TRBD1. This sequence originates from a man aged 60 to 69 who had recovered from COVID-19. Sequencing input: PBMCs or T cells enriched from blood (not recorded which). CDR3 loop: CASSPGGPGTGSQNEQFF. The CDR3 DNA is TGTGCCAGCTCCCCCGGAGGCCCTGGGACAGGGAGTCAGAATGAGCAGTTCTTC.